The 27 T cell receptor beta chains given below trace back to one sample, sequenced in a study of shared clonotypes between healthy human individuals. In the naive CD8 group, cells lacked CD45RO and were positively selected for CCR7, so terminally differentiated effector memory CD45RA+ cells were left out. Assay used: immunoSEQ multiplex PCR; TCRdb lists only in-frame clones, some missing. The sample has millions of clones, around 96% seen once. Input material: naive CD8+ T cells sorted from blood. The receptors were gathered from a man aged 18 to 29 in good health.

CDR3 in DNA: TGTGCCAGCGGGCCGGACTGGGATTCTGCCTACGAGCAGTACTTC. Its translation: CASGPDWDSAYEQYF. This rearrangement joins TRBV27 to TRBJ2-7; D might be TRBD2 (5 bases). Germline V lookup: CDR1 MNHEY, CDR2 SMNVEV (reference sequence). Trimming pared 8 bases from V and 2 bases from J, leaving 19 bases between. The CDR3 has 15 residues.

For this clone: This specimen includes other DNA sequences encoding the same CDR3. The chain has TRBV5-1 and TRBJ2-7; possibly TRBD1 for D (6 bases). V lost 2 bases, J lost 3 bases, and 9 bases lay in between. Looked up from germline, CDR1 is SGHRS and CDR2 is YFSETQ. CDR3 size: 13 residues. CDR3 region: CASSFSTGYEQYF. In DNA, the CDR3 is TGCGCCAGCAGCTTTTCGACAGGCTACGAGCAGTACTTC.

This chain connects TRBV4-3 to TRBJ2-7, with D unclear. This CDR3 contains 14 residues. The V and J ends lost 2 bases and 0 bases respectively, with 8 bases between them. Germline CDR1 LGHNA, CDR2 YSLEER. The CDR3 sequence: CASSQISSSYEQYF. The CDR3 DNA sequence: TGCGCCAGCAGCCAAATCTCTAGCTCCTACGAGCAGTACTTC.

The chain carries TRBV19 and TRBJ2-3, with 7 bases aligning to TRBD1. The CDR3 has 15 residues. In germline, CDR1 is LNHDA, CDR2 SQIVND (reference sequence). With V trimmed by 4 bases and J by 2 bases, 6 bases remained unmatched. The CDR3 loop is CASSSGTASTDTQYF. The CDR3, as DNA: TGTGCCAGTAGTAGTGGGACAGCCTCCACAGATACGCAGTATTTT.

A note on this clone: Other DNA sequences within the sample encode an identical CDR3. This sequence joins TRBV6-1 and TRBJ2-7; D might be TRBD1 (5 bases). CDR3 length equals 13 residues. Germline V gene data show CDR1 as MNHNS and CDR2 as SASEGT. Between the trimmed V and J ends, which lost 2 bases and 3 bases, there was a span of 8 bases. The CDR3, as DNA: TGTGCCAGCAGTGAATGGGGCAACTACGAGCAGTACTTC. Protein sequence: CASSEWGNYEQYF.

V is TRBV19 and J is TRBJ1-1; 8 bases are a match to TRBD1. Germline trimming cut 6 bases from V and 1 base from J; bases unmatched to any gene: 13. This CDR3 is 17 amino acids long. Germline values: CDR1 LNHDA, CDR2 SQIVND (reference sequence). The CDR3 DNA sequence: TGTGCCAGTAGCAGCGCCGGACAGGGATGGGAGAACACTGAAGCTTTCTTT. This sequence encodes CASSSAGQGWENTEAFF.

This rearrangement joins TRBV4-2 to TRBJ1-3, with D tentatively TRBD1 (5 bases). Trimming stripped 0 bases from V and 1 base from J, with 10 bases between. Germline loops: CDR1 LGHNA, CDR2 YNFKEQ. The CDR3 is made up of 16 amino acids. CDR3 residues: CASSQEASGSGNTIYF. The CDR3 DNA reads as TGTGCCAGCAGCCAAGAGGCCTCAGGGTCTGGAAACACCATATATTTT.

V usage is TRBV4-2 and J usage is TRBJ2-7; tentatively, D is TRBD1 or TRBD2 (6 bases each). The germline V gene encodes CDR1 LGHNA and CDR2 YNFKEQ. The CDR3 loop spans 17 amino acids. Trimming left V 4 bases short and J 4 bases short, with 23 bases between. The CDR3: CASSPPPGEDPPYEQYF. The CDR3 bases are TGTGCCAGCAGCCCTCCACCAGGGGAGGATCCCCCTTACGAGCAGTACTTC.

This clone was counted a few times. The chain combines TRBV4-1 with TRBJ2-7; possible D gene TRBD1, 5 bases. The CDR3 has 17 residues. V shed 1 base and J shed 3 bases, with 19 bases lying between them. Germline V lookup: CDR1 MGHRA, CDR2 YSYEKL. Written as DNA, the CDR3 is TGCGCCAGCAGCCAAGTGCAGGGAAGGGGCCTTCTCTACGAGCAGTACTTC. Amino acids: CASSQVQGRGLLYEQYF.

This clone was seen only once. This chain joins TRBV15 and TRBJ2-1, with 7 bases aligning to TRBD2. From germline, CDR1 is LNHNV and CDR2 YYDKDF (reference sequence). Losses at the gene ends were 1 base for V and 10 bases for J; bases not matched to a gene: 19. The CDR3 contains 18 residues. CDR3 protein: CATSRGRGGSSGRIEQFF. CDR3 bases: TGTGCCACCAGCAGAGGTCGGGGCGGGAGTAGTGGGAGGATAGAGCAGTTCTTC.

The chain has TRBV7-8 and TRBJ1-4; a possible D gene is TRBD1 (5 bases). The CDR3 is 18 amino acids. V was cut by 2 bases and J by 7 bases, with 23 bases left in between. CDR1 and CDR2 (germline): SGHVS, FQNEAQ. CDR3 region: CASSLYETSGTWSEKLFF. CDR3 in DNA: TGTGCCAGCAGCTTATACGAAACCTCCGGGACGTGGAGTGAAAAACTGTTTTTT. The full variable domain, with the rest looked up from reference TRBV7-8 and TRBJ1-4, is GAGVSQSPRYKVAKRGQDVALRCDPISGHVSLFWYQQALGQGPEFLTYFQNEAQLDKSGLPSDRFFAERPEGSVSTLKIQRTQQEDSAVYLCASSLYETSGTWSEKLFFGSGTQLSVL.

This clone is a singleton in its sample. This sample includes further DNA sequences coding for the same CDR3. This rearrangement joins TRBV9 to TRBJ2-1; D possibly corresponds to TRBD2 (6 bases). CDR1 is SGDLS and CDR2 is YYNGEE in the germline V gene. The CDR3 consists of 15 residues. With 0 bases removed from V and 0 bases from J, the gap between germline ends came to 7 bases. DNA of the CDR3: TGTGCCAGCAGCGTAGTGGGGGGCTCCTACAATGAGCAGTTCTTC. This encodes CASSVVGGSYNEQFF.

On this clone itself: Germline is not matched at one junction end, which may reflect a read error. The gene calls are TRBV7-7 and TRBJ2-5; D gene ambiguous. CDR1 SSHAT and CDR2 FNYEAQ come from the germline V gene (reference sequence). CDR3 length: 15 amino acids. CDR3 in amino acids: CASSLVFREQETQYF. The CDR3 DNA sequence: TGTGCTAGCAGCTTAGTTTTTAGGGAACAAGAGACCCAGTACTTC.

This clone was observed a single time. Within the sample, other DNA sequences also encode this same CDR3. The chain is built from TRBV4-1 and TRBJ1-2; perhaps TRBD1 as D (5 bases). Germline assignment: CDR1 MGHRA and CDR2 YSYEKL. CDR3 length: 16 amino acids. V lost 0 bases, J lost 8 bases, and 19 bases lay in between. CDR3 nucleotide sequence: TGCGCCAGCAGCCAAGATCCTCCAGGGCGCCCTGGGGGCTACACCTTC. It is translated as CASSQDPPGRPGGYTF.

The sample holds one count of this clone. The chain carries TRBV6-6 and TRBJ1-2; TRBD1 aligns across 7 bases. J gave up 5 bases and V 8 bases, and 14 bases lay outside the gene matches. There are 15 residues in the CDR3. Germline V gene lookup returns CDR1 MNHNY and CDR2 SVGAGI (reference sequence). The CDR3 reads CASSDETGTLYGYTF. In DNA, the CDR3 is TGTGCCAGCTCGGACGAGACAGGGACTCTATATGGCTACACCTTC.

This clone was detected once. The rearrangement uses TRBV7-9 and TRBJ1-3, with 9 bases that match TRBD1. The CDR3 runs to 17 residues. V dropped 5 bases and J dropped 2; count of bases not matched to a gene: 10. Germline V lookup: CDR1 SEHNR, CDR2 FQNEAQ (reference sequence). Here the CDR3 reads CASSPGQGEGTGNTIYF. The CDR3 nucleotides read TGTGCCAGCAGCCCGGGACAGGGTGAGGGGACTGGAAACACCATATATTTT. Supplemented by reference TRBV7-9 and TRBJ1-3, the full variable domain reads DTGVSQNPRHKITKRGQNVTFRCDPISEHNRLYWYRQTLGQGPEFLTYFQNEAQLEKSRLLSDRFSAERPKGSFSTLEIQRTEQGDSAMYLCASSPGQGEGTGNTIYFGEGSWLTVV.

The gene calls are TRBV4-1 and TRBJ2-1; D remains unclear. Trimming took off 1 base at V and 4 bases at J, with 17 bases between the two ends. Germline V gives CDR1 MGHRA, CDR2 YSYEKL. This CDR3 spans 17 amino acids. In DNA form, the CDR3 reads TGCGCCAGCAGCCAAGGGCTAGTGACTGGCCCTTACAATGAGCAGTTCTTC. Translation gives CASSQGLVTGPYNEQFF.

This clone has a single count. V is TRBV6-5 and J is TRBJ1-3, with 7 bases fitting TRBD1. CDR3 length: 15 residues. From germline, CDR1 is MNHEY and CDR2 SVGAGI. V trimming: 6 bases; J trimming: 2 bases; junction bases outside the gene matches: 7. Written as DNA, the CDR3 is TGTGCCAGCAGAAACAGGGGAGAAGCTGGAAACACCATATATTTT. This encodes CASRNRGEAGNTIYF.

The CDR3 reads CASSATGGGYEQYF. As DNA, the CDR3 is TGTGCCAGTAGTGCCACAGGGGGAGGCTACGAGCAGTACTTC. The chain uses TRBV19 and TRBJ2-7; 8 nucleotides align to TRBD1. The junction had 6 bases not matched to a gene; V was cut back by 5 bases and J by 3 bases. Germline CDR1 and CDR2: LNHDA and SQIVND (reference sequence). The CDR3 is 14 amino acids.

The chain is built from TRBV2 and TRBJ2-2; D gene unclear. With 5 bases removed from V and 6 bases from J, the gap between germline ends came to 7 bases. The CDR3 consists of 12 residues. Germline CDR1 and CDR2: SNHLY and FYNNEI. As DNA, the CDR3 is TGTGCCAGCAGTCAGATTCCCGGGGAGCTGTTTTTT. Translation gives CASSQIPGELFF.

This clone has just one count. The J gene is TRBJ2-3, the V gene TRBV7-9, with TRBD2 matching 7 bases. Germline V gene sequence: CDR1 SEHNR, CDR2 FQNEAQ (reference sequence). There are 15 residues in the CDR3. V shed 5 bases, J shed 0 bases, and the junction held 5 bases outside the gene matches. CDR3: CASSPVGGSTDTQYF. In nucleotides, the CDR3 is TGTGCCAGCAGCCCAGTGGGGGGGAGCACAGATACGCAGTATTTT.

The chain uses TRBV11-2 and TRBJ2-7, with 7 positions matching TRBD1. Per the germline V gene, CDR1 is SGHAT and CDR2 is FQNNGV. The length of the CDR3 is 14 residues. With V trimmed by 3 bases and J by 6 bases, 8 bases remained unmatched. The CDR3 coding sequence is TGTGCCAGCAGCTTTCTTGAGGGGGCTCGCGAGCAGTACTTC. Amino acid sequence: CASSFLEGAREQYF.

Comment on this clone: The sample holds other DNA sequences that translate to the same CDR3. The CDR3 loop reads CASSEALPYEQYF. The CDR3 DNA reads as TGTGCCAGCAGTGAAGCCCTCCCCTACGAGCAGTACTTC. The genes are TRBV6-1 and TRBJ2-7, with unresolved D. CDR3 length equals 13 residues. CDR1 is MNHNS, CDR2 SASEGT, per germline. V lost 0 bases, J lost 2 bases, and 5 bases lay in between.

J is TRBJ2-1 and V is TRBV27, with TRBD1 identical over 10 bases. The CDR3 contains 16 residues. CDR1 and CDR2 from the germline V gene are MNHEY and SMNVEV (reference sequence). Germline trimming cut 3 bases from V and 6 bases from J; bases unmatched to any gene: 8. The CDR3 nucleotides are TGTGCCAGCAGTTTCCGGCGGGGACAGGGGACCAATGAGCAGTTCTTC. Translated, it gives CASSFRRGQGTNEQFF.

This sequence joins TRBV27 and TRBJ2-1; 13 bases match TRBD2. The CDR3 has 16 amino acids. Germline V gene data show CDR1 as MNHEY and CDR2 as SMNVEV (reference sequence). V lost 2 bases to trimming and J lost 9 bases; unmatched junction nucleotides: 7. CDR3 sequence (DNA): TGTGCCAGCAGTTTACAACTAGCGGGAGGGCCCGTTGAGCAGTTCTTC. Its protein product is CASSLQLAGGPVEQFF.

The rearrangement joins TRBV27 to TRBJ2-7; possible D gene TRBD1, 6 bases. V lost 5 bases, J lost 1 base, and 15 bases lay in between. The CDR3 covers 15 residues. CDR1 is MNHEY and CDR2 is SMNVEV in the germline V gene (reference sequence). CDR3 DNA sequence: TGTGCCAGCAGTCCCACCTCAGACAGGTCCTACGAGCAGTACTTC. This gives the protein CASSPTSDRSYEQYF.

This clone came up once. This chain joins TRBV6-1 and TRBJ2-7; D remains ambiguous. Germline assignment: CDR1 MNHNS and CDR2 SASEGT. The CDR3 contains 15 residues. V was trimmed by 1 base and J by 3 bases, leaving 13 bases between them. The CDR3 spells CASSEEPRPSYEQYF. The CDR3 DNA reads TGTGCCAGCAGTGAAGAGCCCAGGCCTAGCTACGAGCAGTACTTC.